This T cell receptor (beta chain) appears in the sequencing data of a study of spatial heterogeneity in lung cancer. Overall study context: The donors comprised 60 to 80 untreated early-stage non-small cell lung cancer patients. Detection consistently yielded more beta chains than alpha chains.

Individually, TCR cDNA molecules were each labelled with a unique molecular identifier. TCRdb reprocessed the 5' RACE reads via MiXCR and lists one record per CDR3 protein. Altogether about 120,000 distinct CDR3 sequences are present, 9.5% to 15% being singletons, with the ten largest covering 15% to 20%. This CDR3 spans 15 amino acids. Germline V CDR1 and CDR2: MNHEY, SMNVEV (reference sequence). The trim removed 4 bases at V and 5 bases at J, leaving 10 bases unmatched. A note on this clonotype: What it binds is not known.

Time point: blood at routine non-recurrence follow-up after resection. No cells were sorted before sequencing. The whole RNA sequenced was extracted from tumor, nontumor lung or frozen PBMC. Study conclusions and caveats: Whereas they appeared in blood less at follow-up, ubiquitous expanded tumor TCRs appeared there more at resection.

This sequence originates from a male donor with early-stage non-small cell lung cancer. The sequencing used PBMCs, collected at follow-up. The chain links TRBV27 to TRBJ1-2, with TRBD1 matching over 7 bases. CDR3 DNA sequence: TGTGCCAGCAGTTCCCCCCTGACAGGGCGTTATGGCTACACCTTC. This encodes CASSSPLTGRYGYTF.